A selection of T cell receptor beta chains follows, all from one sample in a study of blood T cell repertoires in COVID-19. Measured with immunoSEQ multiplex PCR; TCRdb has only the in-frame clones, and not every one. The repertoire holds approximately 150,000 clones, with roughly 86% as singletons. The sequencing sample was made of PBMCs or T cells enriched from blood (not recorded which). The source is a woman aged 45-65 years with acute COVID-19. Each CDR3 is given with its conserved first and last residue. The order of the fields is V gene, clone size, D gene, J gene, CDR3 DNA, CDR3 protein. D genes are given only for firm matches. A row's size may be missing; if present it is once, few, many or a size class.

TRBV5-4	NA	TRBD1	TRBJ1-2	TGTGCCAGCAGCTTGATCTCGGGACAGGGGAAAGGCTACACCTTC	CASSLISGQGKGYTF
TRBV4-3	NA	TRBD2	TRBJ2-3	TGCGCCAGCAGCCAAGATTCCGGCGGGAGAGGATATACGCAGTATTTT	CASSQDSGGRGYTQYF
TRBV24-1	NA	TRBD1	TRBJ1-2	TGTGCCACCAGTGACCCCCAGGGGGAGAATGGCTACACCTTC	CATSDPQGENGYTF
TRBV21-1	NA	NA	TRBJ1-6	TGTGCCAGCAGCAAAGGGGGTGAGAGGCAGGGGAATTTTAGGGGGTCACCCCTCCACTTT	CASSKGGERQGNFRGSPLHF
TRBV9	NA	NA	TRBJ1-3	TGTGCCAGCAGCCCTCACGACTCCTCTGGAAACACCATATATTTT	CASSPHDSSGNTIYF
TRBV3-1/TRBV3-2	NA	NA	TRBJ2-7	TGTGCCAGCGCAGGGGGGTTCTACGAGCAGTACTTC	CASAGGFYEQYF
TRBV11-2	NA	TRBD2	TRBJ2-5	TGTGCCAGCAGCTTAGCTAGCGGGAGTGGGGCCCAGTACTTC	CASSLASGSGAQYF
TRBV7-2	NA	TRBD1	TRBJ1-5	TGTGCCAGCAGCCCCGGGGACAGGATAAATCAGCCCCAGCATTTT	CASSPGDRINQPQHF
TRBV30	few	NA	TRBJ2-6	TGTGCCTGGAGTGATCAGAATCCGGCCAACGTCCTGACTTTC	CAWSDQNPANVLTF
TRBV25-1	NA	NA	TRBJ1-1	TGTGCCAGCAATGTAGGACATCCCACTGAAGCTTTCTTT	CASNVGHPTEAFF
TRBV7-2	NA	NA	TRBJ2-5	TGTGCCAGCAGCTTAGTGTTTACTGGGAGGAAGACCCAGTACTTC	CASSLVFTGRKTQYF
TRBV7-9	NA	TRBD2	TRBJ2-7	TGTGCCAGCAGCTTAGGCGGGGGGCAGTACTTC	CASSLGGGQYF
TRBV14	few	NA	TRBJ2-7	TGTGCCAGCAGCCGGAGGGAATTTCCCTACGAGCAGTACTTC	CASSRREFPYEQYF
TRBV5-4	few	TRBD2	TRBJ2-7	TGTGCCAGCAGCCCGGAGACTAGCGGGACCTACGAGCAGTACTTC	CASSPETSGTYEQYF
TRBV27	NA	NA	TRBJ1-2	TGTGCCAGCAGTTCCTTACTAGGGCTCTATGGCTACACCTTC	CASSSLLGLYGYTF
TRBV21-1	once	NA	TRBJ2-1	TGTGCCAGCAGCAAAGCGCTTGGCGGGGCGCCCTCCTACAATGAGCAGTTCTTC	CASSKALGGAPSYNEQFF
TRBV15	NA	TRBD2	TRBJ2-2	TGTGCCACCAGCAGCCCCTCAGTTTGGGGGGAGGGCCTCGACGGGGAGCTGTTTTTT	CATSSPSVWGEGLDGELFF
TRBV27	NA	NA	TRBJ1-2	TGTGCCAGCAGGGTACAGGGATCTAACTATGGCTACACCTTC	CASRVQGSNYGYTF
TRBV6-5	NA	TRBD2	TRBJ2-7	TGTGCCAGCAGACCTAGCGGGGTACCAGGGCAGTACTTC	CASRPSGVPGQYF
TRBV5-6	NA	TRBD1	TRBJ2-2	TGTGCCAGCAGCTACAGGGGGTTCGGGGAGCTGTTTTTT	CASSYRGFGELFF
TRBV6-4	NA	NA	TRBJ2-1	TGTGCCAGCAGTGACTCGCGTAATCGTCTTTTCAATGAGCAGTTCTTC	CASSDSRNRLFNEQFF
TRBV30	NA	NA	TRBJ1-3	TGTGCCTGGAGTAGCGGGACGTCGGAATATTTT	CAWSSGTSEYF
TRBV5-1	NA	TRBD2	TRBJ2-5	TGCGCCAGCAGCTTGGGACTAGCGGGAGGGGCCCAAGAGACCCAGTACTTC	CASSLGLAGGAQETQYF
TRBV9	NA	NA	TRBJ2-7	TGTGCCAGCAGCGTTCTCGGGACACCGAATTACTACGAGCAGTACTTC	CASSVLGTPNYYEQYF
TRBV13	NA	TRBD2	TRBJ2-5	TGTGCCAGCAGCTCCTCCGGGGAGGGTCGGGTAGAGACCCAGTACTTC	CASSSSGEGRVETQYF
TRBV3-1/TRBV3-2	NA	NA	TRBJ2-1	TGTGCCAGCAGCCAAGATCCCGGTTACAATGAGCAGTTCTTC	CASSQDPGYNEQFF
TRBV24-1	NA	TRBD2	TRBJ2-3	TGTGCCACCAGTGAACCGGGAGGGCGAGGTACGCAGTATTTT	CATSEPGGRGTQYF
TRBV4-1	NA	NA	TRBJ1-1	TGCGCCAGCAGCCAAGATAAGGGGTACACTGAAGCTTTCTTT	CASSQDKGYTEAFF
TRBV7-2	NA	TRBD2	TRBJ2-1	TGTGCCAGCAGCAAATTAGCGGGCTCCTACAATGAGCAGTTCTTC	CASSKLAGSYNEQFF
TRBV5-1	NA	NA	TRBJ2-1	TGCGCCAGCAGCTTGGGCCGGGTTGATGAGCAGTTCTTC	CASSLGRVDEQFF
TRBV3-1/TRBV3-2	NA	TRBD1	TRBJ1-2	TGTGCCAGCAGCCGGACAGGGTCCTATGGCTACACCTTC	CASSRTGSYGYTF
TRBV28	NA	TRBD1	TRBJ2-1	TGTGCCAGCAGTTCTTCTTTCACAGGGGGCTTTTTGTTGGGGCAGTTCTTC	CASSSSFTGGFLLGQFF
TRBV18	NA	TRBD1	TRBJ1-2	TGTGCCAGCTCACTCTCCGGACAGGGGCCTAACTATGGCTACACCTTC	CASSLSGQGPNYGYTF
TRBV29-1	NA	NA	TRBJ2-3	TGCAGCGTTGATATGTCGTCAGATACGCAGTATTTT	CSVDMSSDTQYF
TRBV21-1	NA	NA	TRBJ2-7	TGTGCCAGCAGCAAAATTACTTCCCCAGCGTACTACGAGCAGTACTTC	CASSKITSPAYYEQYF
TRBV19	NA	TRBD1	TRBJ2-1	TGTGCCAGTAGTTCCTCGGACAGGGCTCACAGTGAGCAGTTCTTC	CASSSSDRAHSEQFF
TRBV11-2	NA	NA	TRBJ1-3	TGTGCCAGCAGCTCGAGGAGCGGCTCTGGAAACACCATATATTTT	CASSSRSGSGNTIYF
TRBV30	NA	NA	TRBJ1-2	TGTGCCTGGAGTGTTGGGCACTCCTATGGCTACACCTTC	CAWSVGHSYGYTF
TRBV11-3	NA	NA	TRBJ1-1	TGTGCCAGCAGTGGGGGACGGAGGGGCACTGAAGCTTTCTTT	CASSGGRRGTEAFF
TRBV3-1/TRBV3-2	once	TRBD1	TRBJ2-7	TGTGCCAGCAGCCCGACAGGGATGAACGAGCAGTACTTC	CASSPTGMNEQYF
TRBV19	NA	NA	TRBJ1-2	TGTGCCAGTAGTATGCGGCCTCACGATGGCTACACCTTC	CASSMRPHDGYTF
TRBV6-1	once	TRBD1	TRBJ1-5	TGTGCCAGCAGTGAAGTGACAGGGTCCAATCAGCCCCAGCATTTT	CASSEVTGSNQPQHF
TRBV19	NA	TRBD2	TRBJ2-2	TGTGCCAGTAGTATGGGGGGGAACGGGGAGCTGTTTTTT	CASSMGGNGELFF
TRBV5-1	NA	NA	TRBJ2-3	TGCGCCAGCAGCCCCGGCGCCGGGATCACAGATACGCAGTATTTT	CASSPGAGITDTQYF
TRBV10-2	NA	TRBD1	TRBJ1-2	TGCGCCAGCACTGCCCAGGGGGACACCCCTCGGAACACCTTC	CASTAQGDTPRNTF
TRBV7-9	NA	NA	TRBJ2-5	TGTGCCAGCAGCTTAGGTGTCTTGAAGGAGGGCGGAAAGACCCAGTACTTC	CASSLGVLKEGGKTQYF
TRBV5-1	NA	NA	TRBJ2-7	TGCGCCAGCAGCTTCTCGCCCCCAACACAGGGAATCAACGAGCAGTACTTC	CASSFSPPTQGINEQYF
TRBV30	NA	TRBD2	TRBJ2-7	TGTGCCTGGAGTTTACTCCGGGGGGTCGGCGAGCAGTACTTC	CAWSLLRGVGEQYF